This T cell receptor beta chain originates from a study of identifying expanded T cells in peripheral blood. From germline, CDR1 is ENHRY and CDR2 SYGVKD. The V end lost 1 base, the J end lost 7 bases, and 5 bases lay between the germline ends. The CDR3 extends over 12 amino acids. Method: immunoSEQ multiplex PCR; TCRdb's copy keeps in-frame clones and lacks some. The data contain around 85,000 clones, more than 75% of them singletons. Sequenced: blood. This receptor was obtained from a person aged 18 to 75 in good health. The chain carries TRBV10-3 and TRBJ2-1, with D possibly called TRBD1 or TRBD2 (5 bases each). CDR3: CAISEWGNEQFF. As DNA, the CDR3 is TGTGCCATCAGTGAGTGGGGGAATGAGCAGTTCTTC.